A selection of T cell receptor beta chains follows, all from one sample in a study of shared clonotypes between healthy human individuals. TCRdb's table, derived via immunoSEQ multiplex PCR, lists solely in-frame clones and lacks some. The table has 1.5 million to 2.5 million clones, less than 95% seen once. Sequenced: naive CD8+ T cells sorted from blood. The receptors were sampled from a man between 18 and 29 years old in good health. The conserved cysteine and the conserved F or W are not part of the CDR3 here.

TRBV27	TRBJ2-1	ASSSSQGAGNEQF
TRBV4-1	TRBJ1-2	ASSQDTGGYGYT
TRBV9	TRBJ1-5	ASSVEGLHPNQPQH
TRBV5-5	TRBJ2-7	ASSLAPGGSYEQY
TRBV13	TRBJ1-1	ASSTTQGAGTEAF
TRBV2	TRBJ1-2	ASSEGHLTNYGYT
TRBV19	TRBJ1-1	ASSIMTGDTEAF
TRBV7-6	TRBJ1-4	ASSTGTGGGEKLF
TRBV28	TRBJ2-3	ASSSIGLAGVLTDTQY
TRBV25-1	TRBJ2-7	ASSARDSSYEQY
TRBV13	TRBJ1-2	ASSEGQADYGYT
TRBV20-1	TRBJ2-7	SARAYEQY
TRBV11-2	TRBJ1-1	ASSTLRSGEVTEAF
TRBV7-9	TRBJ2-7	ASSQLTGTVLYEQY
TRBV5-8	TRBJ1-1	ASSFQGANTEAF
TRBV19	TRBJ2-2	ASSGGAYTGELF
TRBV29-1	TRBJ2-7	SVEVFSGQY
TRBV5-1	TRBJ2-1	ASSLSGHLNEQF
TRBV7-9	TRBJ1-2	ASSLDWTGYHGYT
TRBV9	TRBJ2-7	ASSPPRSYEQY
TRBV7-2	TRBJ2-7	ASSLVLDRSYEQY
TRBV5-5	TRBJ1-6	ASSRRSSGDSPLH
TRBV20-1	TRBJ1-2	SANGGYT
TRBV27	TRBJ2-3	ASSWGSGLTDTQY
TRBV25-1	TRBJ1-6	ASSVGNSPLH
TRBV19	TRBJ1-1	ASSPSRGTVFPEAF
TRBV4-1	TRBJ2-1	ASSQGAGLAQF
TRBV11-3	TRBJ2-1	ASSLALAGDNEQF
TRBV5-4	TRBJ1-2	ASSLTNLYGYT
TRBV7-6	TRBJ2-1	ASSPYLGEREVSGEQF
TRBV30	TRBJ1-5	AWSLGQPQH
TRBV6-6	TRBJ2-7	ASSTRGARHSYEQY
TRBV6-6	TRBJ2-7	ASGDRAYEQY
TRBV4-2	TRBJ2-7	ASSQEMDSAGEQY
TRBV11-2	TRBJ2-3	ASSLEAPALTYTDTQY
TRBV5-1	TRBJ2-7	ATGWDRGTYEQY
TRBV28	TRBJ1-2	ASSFLGVEGYGYGYT
TRBV14	TRBJ2-7	ASSQTGESYEQY
TRBV6-1	TRBJ1-5	ASSEEVGITYQPQH
TRBV4-1	TRBJ2-1	ASSQDHTVTVYNEQF
TRBV2	TRBJ2-3	ASSEGVAGEVADTQY
TRBV7-9	TRBJ1-2	ASSFWTGDNPNYGYT
TRBV2	TRBJ2-1	ASSWFGYNEQF
TRBV25-1	TRBJ2-3	ASASTGGARTDTQY
TRBV11-2	TRBJ2-7	ASSSGHSYEQY
TRBV7-7	TRBJ2-7	ASSLTPSYEQY
TRBV10-2	TRBJ2-3	ASSLEGTASTDTQY
TRBV4-3	TRBJ2-3	ASSPLLLDTQY
TRBV30	TRBJ2-3	AWSPSDTQY
TRBV5-6	TRBJ2-1	ASSFGGVSSYNEQF
TRBV7-9	TRBJ2-5	ASSSPGLAGPYQETQY
TRBV29-1	TRBJ2-5	SVFSGSTKETQY
TRBV6-1	TRBJ2-7	ASSGATYEQY